A selection of T cell receptor beta chains follows, all from one sample in a study of blood T cell repertoires in COVID-19. Assay used: immunoSEQ multiplex PCR; TCRdb lists only in-frame clones, some missing. Of more than 90,000 clones in the sample, approximately 89% were seen once. Sequencing was performed on peripheral blood. The receptors stem from a woman in her twenties or thirties with acute or convalescent COVID-19. Both conserved end residues are part of each CDR3. Fields, in order: clone size, V gene, D gene, J gene, CDR3 DNA, CDR3 protein. D genes are given only for firm matches. Rows may omit the clone size; those that give it use once, few, many or a size class.

clone size: .
V gene: TRBV5-1
D gene: TRBD1
J gene: TRBJ1-2
CDR3 DNA: TGCGCCAGCAGCTGGACAGGGCAACCCCAAGGGGAAGGCTACACCTTC
CDR3 protein: CASSWTGQPQGEGYTF

clone size: .
V gene: TRBV21-1
D gene: .
J gene: TRBJ1-6
CDR3 DNA: TGTGCCAGCAGTGATAGGGGGCTCATTAATTCACCCCTCCACTTT
CDR3 protein: CASSDRGLINSPLHF

clone size: .
V gene: TRBV2
D gene: .
J gene: TRBJ1-3
CDR3 DNA: TGTGCCAGCGCCACCGGACAGAGCTCTGGAAACACCATATATTTT
CDR3 protein: CASATGQSSGNTIYF

clone size: .
V gene: TRBV7-3
D gene: TRBD1
J gene: TRBJ2-1
CDR3 DNA: TGTGCCAGCAGCTCACAGGGGGCGGGGAATGAGCAGTTCTTC
CDR3 protein: CASSSQGAGNEQFF

clone size: .
V gene: TRBV7-8
D gene: .
J gene: TRBJ1-5
CDR3 DNA: TGTGCCAGCAGCTTAGTCTCAGGCAATCAGCCCCAGCATTTT
CDR3 protein: CASSLVSGNQPQHF

clone size: .
V gene: TRBV3-1/TRBV3-2
D gene: .
J gene: TRBJ1-1
CDR3 DNA: TGTGCCAGCAGAGACTTCAGGGCCCCCAGCACTGAAGCTTTCTTT
CDR3 protein: CASRDFRAPSTEAFF

clone size: .
V gene: TRBV5-1
D gene: .
J gene: TRBJ1-5
CDR3 DNA: TGCGCCAGCAGCCTACAGGGTACCGATCAGCCCCAGCATTTT
CDR3 protein: CASSLQGTDQPQHF

clone size: .
V gene: TRBV6-4
D gene: TRBD1
J gene: TRBJ1-1
CDR3 DNA: TGTGCCAGCAGTGACTCTCCCTACAGGGGGCGGACTGAAGCTTTCTTT
CDR3 protein: CASSDSPYRGRTEAFF

clone size: .
V gene: TRBV12-5
D gene: .
J gene: TRBJ2-7
CDR3 DNA: TGTGCTAGTGGTAGGAGCTCCTACGAGCAGTACTTC
CDR3 protein: CASGRSSYEQYF

clone size: .
V gene: TRBV28
D gene: .
J gene: TRBJ1-2
CDR3 DNA: TGTGCCAGCAGTTTATCGTCGGCTAACTATGGCTACACCTTC
CDR3 protein: CASSLSSANYGYTF

clone size: .
V gene: TRBV10-3
D gene: TRBD2
J gene: TRBJ2-1
CDR3 DNA: TGTGCCATCAGTCCGGGACTAGCGGGCCTCAATGAGCAGTTCTTC
CDR3 protein: CAISPGLAGLNEQFF

clone size: once
V gene: TRBV12-3/TRBV12-4
D gene: .
J gene: TRBJ2-2
CDR3 DNA: TGTGCCAGCAGTTTTGGACAGGGGGAGCTGTTTTTT
CDR3 protein: CASSFGQGELFF

clone size: .
V gene: TRBV13
D gene: .
J gene: TRBJ2-3
CDR3 DNA: TGTGCCAGCAGCTCCCTAGATATCCGCACAGATACGCAGTATTTT
CDR3 protein: CASSSLDIRTDTQYF

clone size: .
V gene: TRBV5-1
D gene: .
J gene: TRBJ1-1
CDR3 DNA: TGCGCCAGCAGCCATGGACGGGAGAACACTGAAGCTTTCTTT
CDR3 protein: CASSHGRENTEAFF

clone size: .
V gene: TRBV11-3
D gene: .
J gene: TRBJ2-6
CDR3 DNA: TGTGCCAGCCACCGGGGGAACGACGCTGGGGCCAACGTCCTGACTTTC
CDR3 protein: CASHRGNDAGANVLTF

clone size: .
V gene: TRBV2
D gene: .
J gene: TRBJ2-5
CDR3 DNA: TGTGCCAGCAGAACGGGTCATGGAGAGACCCAGTACTTC
CDR3 protein: CASRTGHGETQYF

clone size: few
V gene: TRBV28
D gene: TRBD1
J gene: TRBJ2-7
CDR3 DNA: TGTGCCAGCAGGCGACAGGGGAGCTCCTACGAGCAGTACTTC
CDR3 protein: CASRRQGSSYEQYF

clone size: .
V gene: TRBV9
D gene: .
J gene: TRBJ1-6
CDR3 DNA: TGTGCCAGCAGCGTAGGAGGGAGGGATTCACCCCTCCACTTT
CDR3 protein: CASSVGGRDSPLHF

clone size: .
V gene: TRBV11-2
D gene: .
J gene: TRBJ2-2
CDR3 DNA: TGTGCCAGCAGCTCGCGCCCCACCGGGGAGCTGTTTTTT
CDR3 protein: CASSSRPTGELFF